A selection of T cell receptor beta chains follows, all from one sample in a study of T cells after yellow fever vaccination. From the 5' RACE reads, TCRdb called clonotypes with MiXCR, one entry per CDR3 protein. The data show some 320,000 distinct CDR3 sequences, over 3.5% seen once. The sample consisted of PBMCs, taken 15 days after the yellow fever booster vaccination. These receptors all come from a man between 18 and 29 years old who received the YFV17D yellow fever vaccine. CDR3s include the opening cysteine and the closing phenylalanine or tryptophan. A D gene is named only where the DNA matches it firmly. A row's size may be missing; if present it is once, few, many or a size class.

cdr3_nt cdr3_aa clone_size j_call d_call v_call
TGTGCCAGCAGACTGGACGGATCCCATAATCAGCCCCAGCATTTT CASRLDGSHNQPQHF many TRBJ1-5 NA TRBV27
TGTGCCAGCAGTTCAACAAGGGGAGGGGAGACCCAGTACTTC CASSSTRGGETQYF NA TRBJ2-5 TRBD2 TRBV27
TGCAGCGGGGAAACCGGGACAGCCTATGGCTACACCTTC CSGETGTAYGYTF many TRBJ1-2 TRBD1 TRBV29-1
TGCGCCAGCAGCTGGGGGGCAGGGACCGCCACTGAAGCTTTCTTT CASSWGAGTATEAFF many TRBJ1-1 NA TRBV5-1
TGTGCCAGCAGCGTAGTAGGAGCCGCTGCGGGTGCGAACACCGGGGAGCTGTTTTTT CASSVVGAAAGANTGELFF few TRBJ2-2 NA TRBV9
TGTGCCAGCAGCCTCAGGTCGGGAAACACAGATACGCAGTATTTT CASSLRSGNTDTQYF few TRBJ2-3 NA TRBV5-6
TGTGCCATCGGATCCGGGACAGGGTATAATTCACCCCTCCACTTT CAIGSGTGYNSPLHF few TRBJ1-6 TRBD1 TRBV7-9
TGTGCCATCAGTAAACAGGGTTTAGATTCACCCCTCCACTTT CAISKQGLDSPLHF NA TRBJ1-6 NA TRBV10-3
TGCGCCAGCAGCTACGACCTCGACAGGGGTTTTTACGAGCAGTACTTC CASSYDLDRGFYEQYF many TRBJ2-7 TRBD1 TRBV5-1
TGTGCCAGCAGTGGGGAAGACCCCTACGAGCAGTACTTC CASSGEDPYEQYF NA TRBJ2-7 NA TRBV12-3/TRBV12-4
TGTGCCAGCAGCCAAAACAGGGGAAAGGGCACTGAAGCTTTCTTT CASSQNRGKGTEAFF many TRBJ1-1 TRBD1 TRBV4-2
TGTGCCAGCAGCCAAGTAACGGTATCGCACATAAAGAACACTGAAGCTTTCTTT CASSQVTVSHIKNTEAFF NA TRBJ1-1 NA TRBV4-2
TGCGCCAGCAGCCAAGATAGAGGAGGGGCGAGTGAGCAGTTCTTC CASSQDRGGASEQFF NA TRBJ2-1 NA TRBV4-3
TGTGCCCCAACTACATACGACACCCGGAGCTCCTATAATTCACCCCTCCACTTT CAPTTYDTRSSYNSPLHF NA TRBJ1-6 NA TRBV3-1
TGTGCCAGCACGGCTAGACCTGCAGATACGCAGTATTTT CASTARPADTQYF few TRBJ2-3 NA TRBV2
TGCAGTGCTAGCGGGACAGGGTTTGAAAAACTGTTTTTT CSASGTGFEKLFF few TRBJ1-4 TRBD1 TRBV20-1
TGTGCCAGCAGCTTCCACCCTGGGGGGGTAGCGTCTAGCACAGATACGCAGTATTTT CASSFHPGGVASSTDTQYF many TRBJ2-3 TRBD2 TRBV7-2
TGTGCCAGCGGGACACTGAACACCGGGGAGCTGTTTTTT CASGTLNTGELFF many TRBJ2-2 NA TRBV6-5
TGTGCCAGCAGCTTGGGACTTACAGATTCACCCCTCCACTTT CASSLGLTDSPLHF many TRBJ1-6 NA TRBV7-2
TGCGCCAGCAGCCGCCTCGGGACAGGGGAAGAAAAACTGTTTTTT CASSRLGTGEEKLFF few TRBJ1-4 TRBD1 TRBV4-3
TGTGCCAGCAGCTTAGGACCACGGGACGGAAACTATGGCTACACCTTC CASSLGPRDGNYGYTF NA TRBJ1-2 NA TRBV7-2
TGCAGCGTCGGGACAGGTACAACCCACGAGCAGTACTTC CSVGTGTTHEQYF few TRBJ2-7 TRBD1 TRBV29-1
TGTGCCACCAGTGTCGCCGGGACTGGAGGCACAGATACGCAGTATTTT CATSVAGTGGTDTQYF NA TRBJ2-3 NA TRBV24-1
TGTGCCAGCAGCCAGCAGGGCTTGGGTTCACCCCTCCACTTT CASSQQGLGSPLHF few TRBJ1-6 NA TRBV14
TGCGCCAGCAGCTTAGTAGCTCACGGGGCCAACGTCCTGACTTTC CASSLVAHGANVLTF many TRBJ2-6 NA TRBV5-1